A selection of T cell receptor beta chains follows, all from one sample in a study of blood T cell repertoires in COVID-19. Method: immunoSEQ multiplex PCR; TCRdb's copy keeps in-frame clones and lacks some. The table has about 180,000 clones, 85% to 90% seen once. Specimen: PBMCs or T cells enriched from blood (not recorded which). Every receptor here comes from a woman in her thirties or forties with acute COVID-19. Each CDR3 is given with its conserved first and last residue. The order of the fields is J gene, D gene, V gene, clone size, CDR3 protein, CDR3 DNA. A D gene is named only where the DNA matches it firmly. Clone size is stated in some rows and not others, as once, few, many or a class when expanded.

TRBJ2-2,TRBD2,TRBV7-8,.,CASSSERPSGGAGELFF,TGTGCCAGCAGCAGCGAACGACCTAGCGGGGGGGCCGGGGAGCTGTTTTTT
TRBJ2-1,.,TRBV5-6,.,CASSWAGNEQFF,TGTGCCAGCAGCTGGGCAGGGAATGAGCAGTTCTTC
TRBJ1-1,.,TRBV5-8,.,CASSLRVNTEAFF,TGTGCCAGCAGCTTGAGAGTTAACACTGAAGCTTTCTTT
TRBJ1-4,.,TRBV4-1,.,CASSQDRMTATNEKLFF,TGCGCCAGCAGCCAAGATCGGATGACAGCAACTAATGAAAAACTGTTTTTT
TRBJ1-6,.,TRBV7-2,.,CASSLVPRNSPLHF,TGTGCCAGCAGCTTAGTACCCAGGAATTCACCCCTCCACTTT
TRBJ1-6,TRBD1,TRBV6-5,.,CASSYSTGGYNSPLHF,TGTGCCAGCAGTTACAGCACAGGGGGATATAATTCACCCCTCCACTTT
TRBJ2-7,.,TRBV7-9,.,CASSSIGVTYEQYF,TGTGCCAGCAGCTCGATAGGGGTCACCTACGAGCAGTACTTC
TRBJ1-3,.,TRBV3-1/TRBV3-2,once,CASSPRQLACFSGNTIYF,TGTGCCAGCAGCCCACGACAGCTCGCTTGTTTCTCTGGAAACACCATATATTTT
TRBJ2-2,TRBD1,TRBV2,.,CASWSDRDTGELFF,TGTGCCAGCTGGTCGGACAGGGACACCGGGGAGCTGTTTTTT
TRBJ1-2,.,TRBV7-2,.,CASSSPPDFNGYTF,TGTGCCAGCAGCTCCCCACCAGATTTTAATGGCTACACCTTC
TRBJ2-7,TRBD2,TRBV30,.,CAWSVHTSGYSYEQYF,TGTGCCTGGAGTGTCCACACTAGCGGGTACTCCTACGAGCAGTACTTC
TRBJ2-4,TRBD2,TRBV19,.,CASSGTTKNIQYF,TGTGCCAGTAGTGGGACTACCAAAAACATTCAGTACTTC
TRBJ2-1,TRBD2,TRBV3-1/TRBV3-2,.,CASSLTSGRNNEQFF,TGTGCCAGCAGCCTTACTAGCGGGAGAAACAATGAGCAGTTCTTC
TRBJ1-2,TRBD1,TRBV5-4,.,CASSSGTGDFGYTF,TGTGCCAGCAGCTCGGGTACAGGGGACTTTGGCTACACCTTC
TRBJ1-3,.,TRBV19,.,CASSTADSNSGNTIYF,TGTGCCAGTAGTACGGCGGACAGCAACTCTGGAAACACCATATATTTT
TRBJ1-4,TRBD1,TRBV7-9,.,CASSLGDRVDEKLFF,TGTGCCAGCAGCTTAGGGGACAGAGTTGATGAAAAACTGTTTTTT
TRBJ2-7,.,TRBV7-3,.,CASSLSRGNEQYF,TGTGCCAGCAGCCTCTCGCGCGGGAACGAGCAGTACTTC
TRBJ1-4,TRBD1,TRBV2,.,CASSESWTGSNEKLFF,TGTGCCAGCAGTGAATCCTGGACAGGGTCTAATGAAAAACTGTTTTTT
TRBJ2-2,.,TRBV19,.,CASSMRTDNTGELFF,TGTGCCAGTAGTATGAGGACAGACAACACCGGGGAGCTGTTTTTT
TRBJ1-4,TRBD1,TRBV2,.,CASRDRGNEKLFF,TGTGCCAGCAGAGACAGGGGAAATGAAAAACTGTTTTTT
TRBJ1-1,.,TRBV14,.,CASSQDRSEAAEAFF,TGTGCCAGCAGCCAAGATAGGAGCGAGGCGGCTGAAGCTTTCTTT
TRBJ1-2,TRBD1,TRBV20-1,once,CSASRNRGPYGYTF,TGCAGTGCTAGTCGGAACAGGGGGCCTTATGGCTACACCTTC
TRBJ1-1,.,TRBV5-4,.,CASRSGSTEAFF,TGTGCCAGCAGATCAGGAAGCACTGAAGCTTTCTTT
TRBJ1-1,.,TRBV28,.,CASSLSLPGIAFF,TGTGCCAGCAGTTTATCACTTCCGGGGATAGCTTTCTTT
TRBJ2-5,TRBD2,TRBV5-4,.,CASSPQGLAGRETQYF,TGTGCCAGCAGCCCCCAAGGACTAGCGGGTAGAGAGACCCAGTACTTC
TRBJ1-2,.,TRBV27,.,CASSSTRTYGYTF,TGTGCCAGCAGTTCGACACGGACTTATGGCTACACCTTC
TRBJ2-1,.,TRBV20-1,.,CSAPQQGEQFF,TGCAGTGCTCCCCAGCAGGGTGAGCAGTTCTTC